This T cell receptor beta chain emerged from a study of cytomegalovirus exposure and HLA in healthy donors. Findings of the study overall: The study flagged some 180 TCR beta chains as cytomegalovirus-associated.

Libraries were prepared by immunoSEQ multiplex PCR; TCRdb keeps only in-frame clonotypes and omits some of them. The sample yields approximately 110,000 clones, around 94% seen once. A word on this clone: What it binds is not known.

The receptor was derived from a woman in her late teens or twenties in good health and CMV-seronegative. The sequenced sample consisted of PBMCs.

For the CDR3, the DNA is TGTGCCAGCAGCTTCGGGCAGGGGATGGATACGCAGTATTTT. Residues: CASSFGQGMDTQYF. The chain uses TRBV7-3 and TRBJ2-3; weak D call: TRBD1 (6 bases). This CDR3 spans 14 amino acids. The germline V and J ends were trimmed by 3 bases and 6 bases, with 13 bases remaining between them. Per germline, CDR1 SGHTA and CDR2 FQGTGA.